Given below is one T cell receptor beta chain in context. TCRdb's copy holds only in-frame clones and misses some; the assay was immunoSEQ multiplex PCR. This table has about 70,000 clones, about 80% appearing once. The CDR3 has 13 amino acids. Germline assignment: CDR1 SGHRS and CDR2 YFSETQ. Trimming cost V 5 bases and J 3 bases; bases outside gene matches: 4. The sample originates from a study of blood T cell repertoires in COVID-19. Across the whole study: COVID-19 samples from acute and convalescent phases originated in the United States, Italy and Spain. Sample material is recorded as cDNA or gDNA derived from T cells, B-cell-depleted T cells, or PBMCs.

The sample consisted of peripheral blood. The clonotype comes from a man between 65 and 85 years old who had recovered from COVID-19. The V gene is TRBV5-1, the J gene TRBJ2-5; 7 bases fit TRBD1. CDR3 loop: CASRKDREETQYF. CDR3 bases: TGCGCCAGCAGAAAAGACAGGGAAGAGACCCAGTACTTC.